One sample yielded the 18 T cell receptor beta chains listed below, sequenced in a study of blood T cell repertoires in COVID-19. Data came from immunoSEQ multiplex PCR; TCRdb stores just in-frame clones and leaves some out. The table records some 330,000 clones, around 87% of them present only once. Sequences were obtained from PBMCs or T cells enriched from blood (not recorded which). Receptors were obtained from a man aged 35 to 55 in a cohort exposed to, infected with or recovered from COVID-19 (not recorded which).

This CDR3 is CASSERGGRGQPQHF. In DNA form, the CDR3 reads TGCGCCAGCAGTGAAAGGGGGGGGAGGGGTCAGCCCCAGCATTTT. V gene TRBV10-2 combines with J gene TRBJ1-5, with D perhaps matching TRBD1 (6 bases). V was pared by 3 bases and J by 6 bases, with 15 bases between. In germline, CDR1 is WSHSY, CDR2 SAAADI. The CDR3 covers 15 residues.

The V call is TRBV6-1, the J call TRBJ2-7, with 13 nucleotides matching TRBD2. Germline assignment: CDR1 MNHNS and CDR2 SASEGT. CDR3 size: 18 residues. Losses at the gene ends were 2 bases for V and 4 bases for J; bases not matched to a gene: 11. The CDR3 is CASSEKIGTSGRGYEQYF. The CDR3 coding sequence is TGTGCCAGCAGTGAAAAGATTGGTACTAGCGGGAGGGGATACGAGCAGTACTTC.

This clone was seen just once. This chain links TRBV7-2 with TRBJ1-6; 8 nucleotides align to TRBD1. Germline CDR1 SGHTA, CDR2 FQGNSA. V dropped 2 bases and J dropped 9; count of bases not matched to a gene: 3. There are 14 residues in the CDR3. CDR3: CASSLQGAVSPLHF. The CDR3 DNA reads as TGTGCCAGCAGCTTACAGGGGGCTGTTTCACCCCTCCACTTT. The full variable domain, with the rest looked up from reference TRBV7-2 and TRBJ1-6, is GAGVSQSPSNKVTEKGKDVELRCDPISGHTALYWYRQSLGQGLEFLIYFQGNSAPDKSGLPSDRFSAERTGGSVSTLTIQRTQQEDSAVYLCASSLQGAVSPLHFGNGTRLTVT.

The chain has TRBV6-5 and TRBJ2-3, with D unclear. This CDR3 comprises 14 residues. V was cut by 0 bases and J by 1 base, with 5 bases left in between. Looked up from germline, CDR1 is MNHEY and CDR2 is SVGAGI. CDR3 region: CASSYSIGTDTQYF. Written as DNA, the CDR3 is TGTGCCAGCAGTTACTCGATAGGCACAGATACGCAGTATTTT.

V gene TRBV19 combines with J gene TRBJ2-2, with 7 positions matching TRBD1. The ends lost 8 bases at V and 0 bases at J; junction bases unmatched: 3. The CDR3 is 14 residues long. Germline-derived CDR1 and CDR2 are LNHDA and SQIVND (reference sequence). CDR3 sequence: CASHGTANTGELFF. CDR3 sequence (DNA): TGTGCCAGTCACGGGACAGCGAACACCGGGGAGCTGTTTTTT.

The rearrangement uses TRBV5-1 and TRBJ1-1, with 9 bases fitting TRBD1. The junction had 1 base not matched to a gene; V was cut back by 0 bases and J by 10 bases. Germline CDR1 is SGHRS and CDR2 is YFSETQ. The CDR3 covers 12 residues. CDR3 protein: CASSLEQGAAFF. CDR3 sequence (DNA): TGCGCCAGCAGCTTGGAACAGGGGGCAGCTTTCTTT.

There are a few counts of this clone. For the CDR3, the DNA is TGTGCCAGCTCTCTACAGGGGGCGCCGGCTGAAGCTTTCTTT. It yields the protein CASSLQGAPAEAFF. This chain links TRBV18 with TRBJ1-1, with 9 bases matching TRBD1. CDR1 is KGHSH, CDR2 LQKENI, per germline. The ends lost 6 bases at V and 6 bases at J; junction bases unmatched: 8. The CDR3 is 14 residues long.

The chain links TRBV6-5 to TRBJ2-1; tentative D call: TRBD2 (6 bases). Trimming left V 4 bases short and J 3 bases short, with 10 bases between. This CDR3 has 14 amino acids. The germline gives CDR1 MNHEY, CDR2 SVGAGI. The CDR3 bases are TGTGCCAGCAGTTCTGGCGGGGACTACAATGAGCAGTTCTTC. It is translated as CASSSGGDYNEQFF.

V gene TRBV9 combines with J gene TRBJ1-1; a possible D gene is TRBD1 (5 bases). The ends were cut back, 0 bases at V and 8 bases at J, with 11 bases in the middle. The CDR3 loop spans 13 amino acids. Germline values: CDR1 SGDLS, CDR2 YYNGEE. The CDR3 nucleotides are TGTGCCAGCAGCGTAGCCCCCGGGGGGGAAGCTTTCTTT. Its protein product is CASSVAPGGEAFF.

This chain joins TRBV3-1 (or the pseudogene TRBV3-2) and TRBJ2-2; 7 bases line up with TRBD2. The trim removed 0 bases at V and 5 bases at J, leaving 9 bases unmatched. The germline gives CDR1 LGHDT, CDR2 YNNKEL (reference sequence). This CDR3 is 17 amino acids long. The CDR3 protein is CASSQDGGLAATGELFF. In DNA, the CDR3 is TGTGCCAGCAGCCAAGATGGTGGGCTAGCGGCGACCGGGGAGCTGTTTTTT.

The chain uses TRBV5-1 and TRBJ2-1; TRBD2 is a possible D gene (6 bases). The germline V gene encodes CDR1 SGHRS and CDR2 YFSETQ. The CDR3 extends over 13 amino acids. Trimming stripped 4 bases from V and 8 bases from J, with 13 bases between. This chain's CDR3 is CASSTGTWDEQFF. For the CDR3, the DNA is TGCGCCAGCAGCACCGGGACTTGGGATGAGCAGTTCTTC.

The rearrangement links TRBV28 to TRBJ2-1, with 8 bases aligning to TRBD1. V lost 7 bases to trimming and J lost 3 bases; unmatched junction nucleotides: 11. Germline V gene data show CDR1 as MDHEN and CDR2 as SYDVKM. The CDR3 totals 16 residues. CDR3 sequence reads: CASKPGTGGIYNEQFF. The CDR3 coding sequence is TGTGCCAGCAAACCCGGAACAGGGGGTATCTACAATGAGCAGTTCTTC. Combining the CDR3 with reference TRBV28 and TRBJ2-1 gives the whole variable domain DVKVTQSSRYLVKRTGEKVFLECVQDMDHENMFWYRQDPGLGLRLIYFSYDVKMKEKGDIPEGYSVSREKKERFSLILESASTNQTSMYLCASKPGTGGIYNEQFFGPGTRLTVL.

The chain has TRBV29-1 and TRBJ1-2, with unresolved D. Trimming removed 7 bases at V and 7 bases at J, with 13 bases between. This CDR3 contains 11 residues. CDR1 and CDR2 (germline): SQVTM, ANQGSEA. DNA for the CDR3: TGCAGCGCCCGGACGGAGGTTGGCTACACCTTC. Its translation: CSARTEVGYTF. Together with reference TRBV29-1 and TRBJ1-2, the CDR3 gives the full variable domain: SAVISQKPSRDICQRGTSLTIQCQVDSQVTMMFWYRQQPGQSLTLIATANQGSEATYESGFVIDKFPISRPNLTFSTLTVSNMSPEDSSIYLCSARTEVGYTFGSGTRLTVV.

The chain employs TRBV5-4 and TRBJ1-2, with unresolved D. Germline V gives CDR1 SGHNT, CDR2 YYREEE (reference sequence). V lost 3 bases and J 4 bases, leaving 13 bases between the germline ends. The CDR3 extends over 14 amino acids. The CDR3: CASSSKTDGYGYTF. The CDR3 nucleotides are TGTGCCAGCAGCTCAAAGACTGACGGCTATGGCTACACCTTC.

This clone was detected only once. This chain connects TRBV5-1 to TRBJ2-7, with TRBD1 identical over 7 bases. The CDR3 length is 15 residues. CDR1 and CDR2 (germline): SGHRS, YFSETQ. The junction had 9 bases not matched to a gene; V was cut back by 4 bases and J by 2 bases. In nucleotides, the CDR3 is TGCGCCAGCAGCGACCGGACAGGAGCTACCTACGAGCAGTACTTC. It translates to CASSDRTGATYEQYF.

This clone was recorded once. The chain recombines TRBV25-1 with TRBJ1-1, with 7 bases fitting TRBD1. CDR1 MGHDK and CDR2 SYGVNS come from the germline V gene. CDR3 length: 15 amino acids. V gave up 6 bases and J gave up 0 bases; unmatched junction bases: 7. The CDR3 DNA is TGTGCCAGCAGGGGGACAGCAAAAATGAACACTGAAGCTTTCTTT. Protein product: CASRGTAKMNTEAFF.

DNA of the CDR3: TGTGCCAGCAGCCAACGGAATGAGCAGTTCTTC. It translates to CASSQRNEQFF. The chain links TRBV14 to TRBJ2-1; D is undetermined. CDR3 length: 11 amino acids. V shed 2 bases and J shed 7 bases, with 3 bases lying between them. Germline CDR1 reads SGHDN; CDR2 reads FVKESK.

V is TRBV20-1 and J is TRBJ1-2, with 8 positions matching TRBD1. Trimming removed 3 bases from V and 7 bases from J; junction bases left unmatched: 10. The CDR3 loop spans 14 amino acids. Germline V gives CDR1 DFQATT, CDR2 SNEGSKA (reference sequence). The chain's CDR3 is CSASYQGAGRGYTF. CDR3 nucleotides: TGCAGTGCTAGTTATCAGGGGGCGGGACGTGGCTACACCTTC.